The clone carrying this TCR beta chain was seen a few times. Its antigen is unidentified. Combining a sample-barcoded 5' primer with a J-beta primer mix, a second PCR ran for roughly 6 to 12 cycles. TCRdb re-analysed the 5' RACE reads in MiXCR, keeping a single row per CDR3 protein. Here the sample spans 1.5 million to 2 million distinct CDR3 sequences, 28% being singletons. CDR3 size: 13 residues. Trimming removed 7 bases from V and 5 bases from J, with 14 bases in between. This specimen comes from a study of blood T cells in healthy people across ages. Study-wide results and limits: Per million T cells, the diversity of TCR beta decreased roughly linearly as age advanced. The lack of PBMC sorting stopped any conclusive naive versus antigen-experienced comparison.

This TCR was sampled from a woman aged 25 to 45 in good health. Sequencing was performed on blood. The rearrangement uses TRBV12-3 or TRBV12-4 and TRBJ1-2; possibly TRBD1 for D (5 bases). The CDR3 here is CASTLGQGYGYTF. The DNA of the CDR3 is TGTGCCAGCACCTTGGGGCAGGGATATGGCTACACCTTC.